These T cell receptor beta chains were read from a single sample in a study of T cell repertoires in cytomegalovirus infection. TCRdb reprocessed the reads via MiXCR and lists one record per CDR3 protein. The table has a few hundred thousand distinct CDR3 sequences, 9.5% seen once; the top ten hold about 3.9%. Sequencing used PBMCs. These receptors came from a human donor in good health (CMV status not recorded). Some clones in this sample may be carry-over from other donors' samples. Both conserved end residues are part of each CDR3. D genes are given only for firm matches. Where a row states a size, it is once, few, many or the class of an expanded clone; other rows omit it.

TRBV6-5	TRBJ2-1	many	20	.	CASSYSAADSGPSSYNEQFF	TGTGCCAGCAGTTACTCCGCCGCCGACTCGGGACCAAGCTCCTACAATGAGCAGTTCTTC
TRBV6-6	TRBJ1-2	.	15	.	CASSYSRGADYGYTF	TGTGCCAGCAGTTACTCCCGGGGGGCTGACTATGGCTACACCTTC
TRBV10-2	TRBJ2-3	.	14	.	CASSVPAFTDTQYF	TGCGCCAGCAGCGTACCTGCATTCACAGATACGCAGTATTTT
TRBV12-3/TRBV12-4	TRBJ2-5	.	15	TRBD1	CASRYGTGGKETQYF	TGTGCCAGCAGATACGGGACAGGGGGAAAAGAGACCCAGTACTTC
TRBV7-2	TRBJ2-2	many	16	TRBD1	CASSLEGQVITGELFF	TGTGCCAGCAGCTTAGAGGGACAGGTTATCACCGGGGAGCTGTTTTTT
TRBV12-3/TRBV12-4	TRBJ2-2	many	17	TRBD2	CASRASGSRGRIGELFF	TGTGCCAGCCGTGCTAGCGGGAGTCGCGGGCGGATTGGGGAGCTGTTTTTT
TRBV6-1	TRBJ2-1	few	17	TRBD2	CASSERGSGRAVNEQFF	TGTGCCAGCAGTGAAAGGGGTAGCGGGAGGGCGGTCAATGAGCAGTTCTTC
TRBV20-1	TRBJ2-5	few	16	TRBD2	CSAKAYLAGDAETQYF	TGCAGTGCTAAGGCCTATCTAGCGGGAGACGCAGAGACCCAGTACTTC
TRBV7-9	TRBJ1-2	many	16	.	CASSLIARGPNYGYTF	TGTGCCAGCAGCTTAATCGCCAGGGGACCTAACTATGGCTACACCTTC
TRBV7-3	TRBJ2-2	.	13	.	CASSSGTSGELFF	TGTGCCAGCAGCTCCGGGACGTCCGGGGAGCTGTTTTTT
TRBV19	TRBJ1-5	few	14	.	CASRFVGVSQPQHF	TGTGCCAGTAGATTCGTCGGAGTAAGTCAGCCCCAGCATTTT
TRBV15	TRBJ1-5	few	15	TRBD1	CATSRDRGRNQPQHF	TGTGCCACCAGCAGGGACAGGGGGCGAAATCAGCCCCAGCATTTT
TRBV20-1	TRBJ2-2	.	14	TRBD1	CSATGQGRTGELFF	TGCAGTGCCACAGGACAGGGACGGACCGGGGAGCTGTTTTTT
TRBV7-2	TRBJ1-1	many	15	.	CASRNKAGGGTEAFF	TGTGCCAGCAGAAATAAAGCCGGGGGTGGCACTGAAGCTTTCTTT
TRBV6-1	TRBJ2-7	few	15	TRBD1	CASSPTRRQGYEQYF	TGTGCCAGCAGCCCCACCCGTCGACAGGGCTACGAGCAGTACTTC
TRBV10-2	TRBJ2-7	few	15	TRBD1	CASSESRDRGHEQYF	TGCGCCAGCAGTGAGTCGAGGGACAGGGGCCACGAGCAGTACTTC
TRBV28	TRBJ1-1	.	14	.	CASSPRSLGTEAFF	TGTGCCAGCAGTCCCCGATCTTTGGGTACTGAAGCTTTCTTT
TRBV10-3	TRBJ1-1	few	13	TRBD1	CATGTGGTTEAFF	TGTGCCACGGGTACAGGGGGTACCACTGAAGCTTTCTTT
TRBV28	TRBJ1-1	many	14	.	CASSFLLMNTEAFF	TGTGCCAGCAGTTTCCTCCTGATGAACACTGAAGCTTTCTTT
TRBV6-6	TRBJ2-3	many	17	TRBD2	CASSYSASGARTDTQYF	TGTGCCAGCAGTTACTCGGCTAGCGGGGCACGGACAGATACGCAGTATTTT
TRBV24-1	TRBJ1-4	few	18	.	CATSEPRGSGPDNEKLFF	TGTGCCACCAGTGAACCTAGGGGTTCGGGACCCGATAATGAAAAACTGTTTTTT
TRBV6-6	TRBJ2-1	.	15	.	CASTVDVSSYNEQFF	TGTGCCAGCACGGTGGACGTCAGCTCCTACAATGAGCAGTTCTTC
TRBV28	TRBJ2-7	few	15	TRBD1	CASSPTGGGPLEQYF	TGTGCCAGCAGTCCCACAGGGGGCGGTCCCCTCGAGCAGTACTTC